Listed below are T cell receptor beta chains from one sample, sequenced in a study of early T cells in non-severe SARS-CoV-2 infection. TCRdb processed the 5' RACE reads anew with MiXCR; each CDR3 protein has one entry. Altogether around 84,000 distinct CDR3 sequences are present, 9% to 13% being singletons, with the ten largest covering about 2.6%. Specimen: whole blood. These receptors were collected from an adult who was a healthcare worker with PCR-confirmed SARS-CoV-2 infection or an uninfected control (not recorded which). The CDR3 runs from the conserved cysteine through the conserved F or W. Each record gives: D gene, V gene, CDR3 length, J gene, clone size, CDR3 DNA, CDR3 protein. D genes are given only for firm matches. Not all rows give a size; the values are once, few, many and, for expanded clones, a class.

d_call: NA; v_call: TRBV29-1; cdr3_length: 13; j_call: TRBJ2-5; clone_size: few; cdr3_nt: TGCAGCGCGTACAGGGAGTACCAAGAGACCCAGTACTTC; cdr3_aa: CSAYREYQETQYF
d_call: NA; v_call: TRBV6-1; cdr3_length: 13; j_call: TRBJ2-7; clone_size: many; cdr3_nt: TGTGCCAGCAACGCAGGAAGCTCCTACGAGCAGTACTTC; cdr3_aa: CASNAGSSYEQYF
d_call: TRBD2; v_call: TRBV7-2; cdr3_length: 16; j_call: TRBJ2-2; clone_size: few; cdr3_nt: TGTGCCAGCAGCTTACCGGCGGGAGGGCTCACCGGGGAGCTGTTTTTT; cdr3_aa: CASSLPAGGLTGELFF
d_call: TRBD2; v_call: TRBV7-9; cdr3_length: 20; j_call: TRBJ2-1; clone_size: NA; cdr3_nt: TGTGCCAGCAGCTCGGGACGGCCTATCGGACTAGCGGTAACCTACAATGAGCAGTTCTTC; cdr3_aa: CASSSGRPIGLAVTYNEQFF
d_call: NA; v_call: TRBV28; cdr3_length: 14; j_call: TRBJ2-4; clone_size: many; cdr3_nt: TGTGCCAGCAGTTTCGCAGGAATCAAAAACATTCAGTACTTC; cdr3_aa: CASSFAGIKNIQYF
d_call: NA; v_call: TRBV19; cdr3_length: 13; j_call: TRBJ2-7; clone_size: few; cdr3_nt: TGTGCCAGTAGTATGACCCTTTACTACGAGCAGTACTTC; cdr3_aa: CASSMTLYYEQYF
d_call: NA; v_call: TRBV7-8; cdr3_length: 19; j_call: TRBJ1-5; clone_size: many; cdr3_nt: TGTGCCAGCAGCTTAAATGCGGCACAGAATTTTTATAGCAATCAGCCCCAGCATTTT; cdr3_aa: CASSLNAAQNFYSNQPQHF
d_call: TRBD1; v_call: TRBV30; cdr3_length: 14; j_call: TRBJ2-3; clone_size: many; cdr3_nt: TGTGCCTGGAGTGTCGGACAGGGAGCAGATACGCAGTATTTT; cdr3_aa: CAWSVGQGADTQYF
d_call: NA; v_call: TRBV7-9; cdr3_length: 14; j_call: TRBJ1-2; clone_size: NA; cdr3_nt: TGTGCCAGCAGTTTATCGGGCTCCCCGAGGGGCTACACCTTC; cdr3_aa: CASSLSGSPRGYTF
d_call: TRBD1; v_call: TRBV18; cdr3_length: 13; j_call: TRBJ1-1; clone_size: NA; cdr3_nt: TGTGCCAGCTCAGCACAGGGGTACACTGAAGCTTTCTTT; cdr3_aa: CASSAQGYTEAFF
d_call: NA; v_call: TRBV9; cdr3_length: 13; j_call: TRBJ1-1; clone_size: many; cdr3_nt: TGTGCCAGCAGCTCCGGACTGAACACTGAAGCTTTCTTT; cdr3_aa: CASSSGLNTEAFF
d_call: NA; v_call: TRBV5-6; cdr3_length: 15; j_call: TRBJ1-2; clone_size: few; cdr3_nt: TGTGCCAGCAGCTTGGGGGCAGGGAACGACTATGGCTACACCTTC; cdr3_aa: CASSLGAGNDYGYTF
d_call: NA; v_call: TRBV3-1; cdr3_length: 16; j_call: TRBJ1-6; clone_size: many; cdr3_nt: TGTGCCAGCAGCCAAGGCGACAGCATCGGTAATTCACCCCTCCACTTT; cdr3_aa: CASSQGDSIGNSPLHF
d_call: NA; v_call: TRBV27; cdr3_length: 14; j_call: TRBJ1-6; clone_size: few; cdr3_nt: TGTGCCACCTCCGCCCCAGGACATAATTCACCCCTCCACTTT; cdr3_aa: CATSAPGHNSPLHF
d_call: TRBD1; v_call: TRBV6-6; cdr3_length: 12; j_call: TRBJ1-1; clone_size: few; cdr3_nt: TGTGCCAGCAGTTACGGACAGGGAAGAGCTTTCTTT; cdr3_aa: CASSYGQGRAFF
d_call: TRBD2; v_call: TRBV6-6; cdr3_length: 16; j_call: TRBJ2-3; clone_size: many; cdr3_nt: TGTGCCAGCAGCCCCGGGACTAGCGGGATTGCAGATACGCAGTATTTT; cdr3_aa: CASSPGTSGIADTQYF
d_call: NA; v_call: TRBV4-2; cdr3_length: 15; j_call: TRBJ1-5; clone_size: NA; cdr3_nt: TGTGCCAGCAGCCAAGACTTAGGGGGGCATCAGCCCCAGCATTTT; cdr3_aa: CASSQDLGGHQPQHF
d_call: NA; v_call: TRBV5-5; cdr3_length: 13; j_call: TRBJ2-3; clone_size: few; cdr3_nt: TGTGCCAGCAGCTTCAGCCCCGGAGATACGCAGTATTTT; cdr3_aa: CASSFSPGDTQYF
d_call: NA; v_call: TRBV29-1; cdr3_length: 15; j_call: TRBJ2-1; clone_size: few; cdr3_nt: TGCAGCGTTGAAGGCATAAAGTCAACCTACAATGAGCAGTTCTTC; cdr3_aa: CSVEGIKSTYNEQFF
d_call: NA; v_call: TRBV2; cdr3_length: 14; j_call: TRBJ2-7; clone_size: many; cdr3_nt: TGTGCCAGCAGCTCCGGGACAACTTACTACGAGCAGTACTTC; cdr3_aa: CASSSGTTYYEQYF
d_call: NA; v_call: TRBV6-6; cdr3_length: 12; j_call: TRBJ2-3; clone_size: NA; cdr3_nt: TGTGCCAGCGGGGAGTGGACAGATACGCAGTATTTT; cdr3_aa: CASGEWTDTQYF
d_call: NA; v_call: TRBV28; cdr3_length: 10; j_call: TRBJ1-2; clone_size: many; cdr3_nt: TGTGCCAGCTCGGGCTATGGCTACACCTTC; cdr3_aa: CASSGYGYTF
d_call: NA; v_call: TRBV18; cdr3_length: 14; j_call: TRBJ2-7; clone_size: NA; cdr3_nt: TGTGTCAGCTCACGGACGGGATCCTTCTACGAGCAGTACTTC; cdr3_aa: CVSSRTGSFYEQYF
d_call: NA; v_call: TRBV5-1; cdr3_length: 15; j_call: TRBJ2-7; clone_size: NA; cdr3_nt: TGCGCCAGCAGCTTTGGGGACAACATGCTAAGAGAGCAGTACTTC; cdr3_aa: CASSFGDNMLREQYF
d_call: TRBD1; v_call: TRBV11-2; cdr3_length: 13; j_call: TRBJ1-1; clone_size: NA; cdr3_nt: TGTGCCAGCAGCCCGCAGCCGGACAGGGGAGCTTTCTTT; cdr3_aa: CASSPQPDRGAFF
d_call: TRBD2; v_call: TRBV20-1; cdr3_length: 15; j_call: TRBJ2-5; clone_size: many; cdr3_nt: TGCAGTGCTATGACTAGCGGGGGTTGGTCAGAGACCCAGTACTTC; cdr3_aa: CSAMTSGGWSETQYF
d_call: NA; v_call: TRBV7-9; cdr3_length: 12; j_call: TRBJ2-5; clone_size: NA; cdr3_nt: TGTGCCAGCAGCTTCGGCAGAGAGACCCAGTACTTC; cdr3_aa: CASSFGRETQYF
d_call: TRBD1; v_call: TRBV20-1; cdr3_length: 15; j_call: TRBJ2-3; clone_size: few; cdr3_nt: TGCAGTGCTAGTAACAGGGGGCTCGGGGACGATACGCAGTATTTT; cdr3_aa: CSASNRGLGDDTQYF
d_call: TRBD1; v_call: TRBV2; cdr3_length: 15; j_call: TRBJ1-6; clone_size: many; cdr3_nt: TGTGCCAGCAGCCCCATTACAGGGGTGGAATCACCCCTCCACTTT; cdr3_aa: CASSPITGVESPLHF
d_call: NA; v_call: TRBV6-6; cdr3_length: 13; j_call: TRBJ2-1; clone_size: NA; cdr3_nt: TGTGCCAGCAGTTCCACAGGGATAGGTGAGCAGTTCTTC; cdr3_aa: CASSSTGIGEQFF
d_call: NA; v_call: TRBV3-1; cdr3_length: 14; j_call: TRBJ1-2; clone_size: many; cdr3_nt: TGTGCCAGCAGCACGGGACACTTAAACTATGGCTACACCTTC; cdr3_aa: CASSTGHLNYGYTF
d_call: NA; v_call: TRBV5-1; cdr3_length: 15; j_call: TRBJ2-1; clone_size: few; cdr3_nt: TGCGCCAGCAGCTTGATTGAGGTCTCCTACAATGAGCAGTTCTTC; cdr3_aa: CASSLIEVSYNEQFF
d_call: NA; v_call: TRBV20-1; cdr3_length: 15; j_call: TRBJ2-6; clone_size: few; cdr3_nt: TGCAGTGCTGTCGGGGCTGTCACTGGGGCCAACGTCCTGACTTTC; cdr3_aa: CSAVGAVTGANVLTF
d_call: NA; v_call: TRBV11-3; cdr3_length: 13; j_call: TRBJ1-5; clone_size: few; cdr3_nt: TGTGCCAGCAGCTTAGATGTTTGGCAGCCCCAGCATTTT; cdr3_aa: CASSLDVWQPQHF
d_call: TRBD1; v_call: TRBV10-1; cdr3_length: 18; j_call: TRBJ2-2; clone_size: many; cdr3_nt: TGCGCCAGCAGTGAGTCCTTGGGACAGGGGGCCAGCACCGGGGAGCTGTTTTTT; cdr3_aa: CASSESLGQGASTGELFF
d_call: NA; v_call: TRBV7-7; cdr3_length: 16; j_call: TRBJ2-3; clone_size: NA; cdr3_nt: TGTGCTAGCAGCTTAGGCTGGGTCGGAGCAGAAGATACGCAGTATTTT; cdr3_aa: CASSLGWVGAEDTQYF
d_call: NA; v_call: TRBV6-5; cdr3_length: 14; j_call: TRBJ1-1; clone_size: NA; cdr3_nt: TGTGCCAGCAGGATGAGGGGCGCGAGGACTGAAGCTTTCTTT; cdr3_aa: CASRMRGARTEAFF
d_call: NA; v_call: TRBV6-5; cdr3_length: 14; j_call: TRBJ1-5; clone_size: many; cdr3_nt: TGTGCCAGCAGCCAGTATAGTAGCAATCAGCCCCAGCATTTT; cdr3_aa: CASSQYSSNQPQHF
d_call: TRBD1; v_call: TRBV9; cdr3_length: 14; j_call: TRBJ1-2; clone_size: NA; cdr3_nt: TGTGCCAGCAGCCTATCGACAGGGAACTATGGCTACACCTTC; cdr3_aa: CASSLSTGNYGYTF
d_call: TRBD2; v_call: TRBV19; cdr3_length: 19; j_call: TRBJ2-3; clone_size: NA; cdr3_nt: TGTGCCAGTAGTTCGGGACTAGCGGGGGCATCCCCTAGCACAGATACGCAGTATTTT; cdr3_aa: CASSSGLAGASPSTDTQYF
d_call: TRBD1; v_call: TRBV12-3/TRBV12-4; cdr3_length: 16; j_call: TRBJ2-2; clone_size: many; cdr3_nt: TGTGCCAGCAGTTTTTTCGGACAGGGGAACACCGGGGAGCTGTTTTTT; cdr3_aa: CASSFFGQGNTGELFF
d_call: TRBD2; v_call: TRBV11-2; cdr3_length: 15; j_call: TRBJ2-2; clone_size: many; cdr3_nt: TGTGCCAGCAGCTCACTAGCGGGTATCACCGGGGAGCTGTTTTTT; cdr3_aa: CASSSLAGITGELFF
d_call: NA; v_call: TRBV28; cdr3_length: 13; j_call: TRBJ1-1; clone_size: few; cdr3_nt: TGTGCCAGCAAAAGGTCAGGGCCCACTGAAGCTTTCTTT; cdr3_aa: CASKRSGPTEAFF
d_call: TRBD1; v_call: TRBV7-6; cdr3_length: 15; j_call: TRBJ2-7; clone_size: NA; cdr3_nt: TGTGCCAGCAGCTTATTGACAGGGGACTCCTACGAGCAGTACTTC; cdr3_aa: CASSLLTGDSYEQYF
d_call: NA; v_call: TRBV5-1; cdr3_length: 13; j_call: TRBJ2-2; clone_size: many; cdr3_nt: TGCGCCAGCAGTCGACAAGCACAAGGGGAGCTGTTTTTT; cdr3_aa: CASSRQAQGELFF
d_call: NA; v_call: TRBV7-9; cdr3_length: 15; j_call: TRBJ1-3; clone_size: NA; cdr3_nt: TGTGCCAGCAGCTTCGGGGGTCACTCTGGAAACACCATATATTTT; cdr3_aa: CASSFGGHSGNTIYF
d_call: TRBD1; v_call: TRBV29-1; cdr3_length: 14; j_call: TRBJ1-2; clone_size: few; cdr3_nt: TGCAGCGTTTTCCCGGGACAGGGCGCTTATGGCTACACCTTC; cdr3_aa: CSVFPGQGAYGYTF
d_call: NA; v_call: TRBV18; cdr3_length: 14; j_call: TRBJ1-3; clone_size: many; cdr3_nt: TGTGCCAGCTCACCACAGGTTCCTGGAAACACCATATATTTT; cdr3_aa: CASSPQVPGNTIYF
d_call: NA; v_call: TRBV20-1; cdr3_length: 14; j_call: TRBJ2-5; clone_size: NA; cdr3_nt: TGCAGTGCTAGAGAACCAGGGATACAAGAGACCCAGTACTTC; cdr3_aa: CSAREPGIQETQYF
d_call: NA; v_call: TRBV9; cdr3_length: 17; j_call: TRBJ1-6; clone_size: many; cdr3_nt: TGTGCCAGCAGCGTAGGGGCCTCTGGACAGCTAAATTCACCCCTCCACTTT; cdr3_aa: CASSVGASGQLNSPLHF
d_call: TRBD2; v_call: TRBV4-2; cdr3_length: 16; j_call: TRBJ2-7; clone_size: NA; cdr3_nt: TGTGCCAGCAGCCAAGATAGGGACTATCCGTCCTACGAGCAGTACTTC; cdr3_aa: CASSQDRDYPSYEQYF